One sample yielded the 5 T cell receptor beta chains listed below, sequenced in a study of blood T cell repertoires in COVID-19. Using immunoSEQ multiplex PCR, the repertoire was profiled, and TCRdb retains in-frame clones only, with some absent. The repertoire holds a few hundred thousand clones, with 70% to 90% as singletons. Sequencing was carried out using peripheral blood. The receptors shown here come from a woman between 35 and 50 years old who had recovered from COVID-19.

The gene calls are TRBV5-5 and TRBJ1-4; perhaps TRBD1 as D (5 bases). The CDR3 extends over 16 amino acids. Germline CDR1 reads SGHKS; CDR2 reads YYEKEE (reference sequence). Trimming removed 1 base at V and 7 bases at J, with 17 bases between. Here the CDR3 reads CASSLPQGTPGEKLFF. CDR3 nucleotide sequence: TGTGCCAGCAGCTTGCCCCAGGGAACCCCCGGTGAAAAACTGTTTTTT.

The CDR3 reads CASTPWGRGTDTQYF. The CDR3 region has the DNA TGTGCCAGCACCCCATGGGGGAGGGGGACAGATACGCAGTATTTT. V usage is TRBV28 and J usage is TRBJ2-3, with D possibly being TRBD2 (7 bases). Per the germline V gene, CDR1 is MDHEN and CDR2 is SYDVKM. The CDR3 covers 15 residues. The V end was cut by 7 bases, the J end by 3 bases, with 17 bases between. The full variable domain, its missing parts supplied by reference TRBV28 and TRBJ2-3, is DVKVTQSSRYLVKRTGEKVFLECVQDMDHENMFWYRQDPGLGLRLIYFSYDVKMKEKGDIPEGYSVSREKKERFSLILESASTNQTSMYLCASTPWGRGTDTQYFGPGTRLTVL.

This clone was seen a few times. Distinct nucleotide sequences in the sample also encode this CDR3. V and J are TRBV9 and TRBJ1-2; D gene uncertain. Germline-derived CDR1 and CDR2 are SGDLS and YYNGEE. V was pared by 4 bases and J by 3 bases, with 4 bases between. The CDR3 has 11 amino acids. CDR3 nucleotide sequence: TGTGCCAGCAGCACGGACTATGGCTACACCTTC. Its protein is CASSTDYGYTF.

The chain employs TRBV11-2 and TRBJ1-1; the match to TRBD1 covers 8 bases. The germline V gene encodes CDR1 SGHAT and CDR2 FQNNGV. V was clipped by 6 bases and J by 3 bases; unmatched bases: 9. The CDR3 covers 15 residues. CDR3 in DNA: TGTGCCAGCAGGGGCCTCAGGGGGCGGGACACTGAAGCTTTCTTT. Protein: CASRGLRGRDTEAFF.

The chain has TRBV5-1 and TRBJ1-4, with 9 bases fitting TRBD1. Trimming at V came to 6 bases and at J to 4 bases, leaving 10 bases not matched to a gene. Germline values: CDR1 SGHRS, CDR2 YFSETQ. This CDR3 has 16 amino acids. CDR3 amino acids: CASTLETGGINEKLFF. The CDR3 nucleotides are TGCGCCAGCACACTCGAAACAGGGGGCATTAATGAAAAACTGTTTTTT.